Following are 27 T cell receptor beta chains from one sample sequenced in a study of blood T cell repertoires in COVID-19. The method was immunoSEQ multiplex PCR; TCRdb's version includes in-frame clones alone and lacks a portion of them. Among about 170,000 clones, around 80% were seen once, and the ten largest hold roughly 9.2%. Input material: peripheral blood. The receptors were sampled from a woman older than 75 with active or convalescent COVID-19.

This sequence joins TRBV11-3 and TRBJ1-5; 9 bases line up with TRBD1. CDR1 is SGHNT and CDR2 is YENEEA in the germline V gene. The CDR3 is 15 residues long. V shed 5 bases and J 4 bases; nucleotides not matched to a gene: 6. The CDR3 protein is CASSNGQGTNQPQHF. The CDR3 DNA reads as TGTGCCAGCAGCAATGGACAGGGGACAAATCAGCCCCAGCATTTT.

This chain joins TRBV11-2 and TRBJ2-7; TRBD1 matches at 9 bases. The CDR3 extends over 14 amino acids. The ends lost 5 bases at V and 6 bases at J; junction bases unmatched: 8. The germline V gene has CDR1 SGHAT and CDR2 FQNNGV. DNA of the CDR3: TGTGCCAGCAGCGTAGGACAGGGGATCGGCGAGCAGTACTTC. Its translation: CASSVGQGIGEQYF.

The chain uses TRBV6-2 or TRBV6-3 and TRBJ1-4; perhaps TRBD1 as D (5 bases). The CDR3 covers 14 residues. V was cut by 8 bases and J by 8 bases, with 18 bases left in between. Germline-derived CDR1 and CDR2 are MNHEY and SVGEGT. The CDR3 sequence: CASGPGLPQEKLFF. The DNA for the CDR3 is TGTGCCAGCGGCCCGGGACTGCCTCAAGAAAAACTGTTTTTT.

The V gene is TRBV12-3 or TRBV12-4, the J gene TRBJ1-6; no reliable D call. This CDR3 contains 12 residues. V lost 6 bases to trimming and J lost 14 bases, with 14 bases between them. This chain's CDR3 is CASRSDGRTLHF. The CDR3 DNA reads TGTGCCAGCAGATCCGACGGGAGGACCCTCCACTTT.

The chain employs TRBV6-5 and TRBJ1-4; D unresolved. The germline V and J ends were trimmed by 4 bases and 7 bases, with 13 bases remaining between them. The germline V gene encodes CDR1 MNHEY and CDR2 SVGAGI. CDR3 size: 14 residues. The DNA of the CDR3 is TGTGCCAGCAGTTCCGGGGAGGTTGGTGAAAAACTGTTTTTT. Translation: CASSSGEVGEKLFF.

The V and J genes are TRBV28 and TRBJ1-1, with no clear D. Per the germline V gene, CDR1 is MDHEN and CDR2 is SYDVKM. Trimming stripped 2 bases from V and 0 bases from J, with 13 bases between. This CDR3 comprises 16 residues. CDR3 sequence (DNA): TGTGCCAGCAGTTTAAACCCGTCGAGGATGAACACTGAAGCTTTCTTT. Its protein product is CASSLNPSRMNTEAFF.

V usage is TRBV15 and J usage is TRBJ1-1; D ambiguous. V was pared by 3 bases and J by 0 bases, with 14 bases between. Per germline, CDR1 LNHNV and CDR2 YYDKDF (reference sequence). The CDR3 runs 16 residues. The CDR3 sequence is CATSREQQSLNTEAFF. In DNA, the CDR3 is TGTGCCACCAGCAGGGAACAACAGAGTCTGAACACTGAAGCTTTCTTT.

The chain has TRBV7-2 and TRBJ1-1; TRBD1 might be the D (5 bases). Germline V gene sequence: CDR1 SGHTA, CDR2 FQGNSA. V lost 4 bases and J 5 bases, leaving 11 bases between the germline ends. The CDR3 runs 13 residues. In DNA form, the CDR3 reads TGTGCCAGCAGCTGGGGGGGGGTAACTGAAGCTTTCTTT. Protein: CASSWGGVTEAFF. Filled out from reference TRBV7-2 and TRBJ1-1, the complete variable domain reads GAGVSQSPSNKVTEKGKDVELRCDPISGHTALYWYRQSLGQGLEFLIYFQGNSAPDKSGLPSDRFSAERTGGSVSTLTIQRTQQEDSAVYLCASSWGGVTEAFFGQGTRLTVV.

This clone has only one observation. The CDR3 nucleotides read TGTGCCAGCAGCGCGGCGGACAGAGGCGGCTACACCTTC. Encoded protein: CASSAADRGGYTF. The V call is TRBV11-3, the J call TRBJ1-2, with a tentative D call TRBD1 (6 bases). V was shortened by 5 bases and J by 8 bases, with 15 bases between the two germline ends. The CDR3 spans 13 residues. The germline CDR1 and CDR2 sequences are SGHNT and YENEEA.

The chain uses TRBV7-6 and TRBJ2-5; no clear D. The ends were cut back, 1 base at V and 1 base at J, with 7 bases in the middle. The CDR3 has 14 residues. The germline V gene has CDR1 SGHVS and CDR2 FNYEAQ. CDR3 in DNA: TGTGCCAGCAGCTTAGGGCAGTTCCAAGAGACCCAGTACTTC. Its translation: CASSLGQFQETQYF.

The V call is TRBV19, the J call TRBJ1-5, with D hard to call. Per the germline V gene, CDR1 is LNHDA and CDR2 is SQIVND (reference sequence). Trimming shortened V by 4 bases and J by 5 bases, and 12 bases separated the two germline ends. This CDR3 comprises 14 residues. The CDR3 here is CASSTPAEYQPQHF. DNA for the CDR3: TGTGCCAGTAGTACCCCGGCGGAGTATCAGCCCCAGCATTTT. Combining the CDR3 with reference TRBV19 and TRBJ1-5 gives the whole variable domain DGGITQSPKYLFRKEGQNVTLSCEQNLNHDAMYWYRQDPGQGLRLIYYSQIVNDFQKGDIAEGYSVSREKKESFPLTVTSAQKNPTAFYLCASSTPAEYQPQHFGDGTRLSIL.

This chain connects TRBV30 to TRBJ1-6, with 8 nucleotides matching TRBD1. V shed 1 base, J shed 5 bases, and the junction held 4 bases outside the gene matches. Germline V gene lookup returns CDR1 GTSNPN and CDR2 SVGIG (reference sequence). This CDR3 region has 15 residues. CDR3 residues: CAWSDRGTNNSPLHF. The DNA of the CDR3 is TGTGCCTGGAGTGACAGGGGGACTAATAATTCACCCCTCCACTTT.

This clone has a handful of counts. V gene TRBV4-2 combines with J gene TRBJ1-1; the D gene is possibly TRBD1 (6 bases). Germline V CDR1 and CDR2: LGHNA, YNFKEQ. Between the trimmed V and J ends, which lost 7 bases and 5 bases, there was a span of 20 bases. The length of the CDR3 is 15 residues. In nucleotides, the CDR3 is TGTGCCAGCATCCACACGAAGGGGGTTGGTACTGAAGCTTTCTTT. It is translated as CASIHTKGVGTEAFF.

The CDR3 DNA is TGTGCCATCAGTGAAGGCGGCGGGAGCAATCAGCCCCAGCATTTT. It encodes CAISEGGGSNQPQHF. The chain employs TRBV10-3 and TRBJ1-5; D is undetermined. Between the trimmed V and J ends, which lost 3 bases and 1 base, there was a span of 10 bases. This CDR3 spans 15 amino acids. Germline CDR1 reads ENHRY; CDR2 reads SYGVKD.

The V gene is TRBV19, the J gene TRBJ1-6; D perhaps matches TRBD1 (6 bases). This CDR3 region has 15 residues. The germline CDR1 and CDR2 sequences are LNHDA and SQIVND (reference sequence). V gave up 6 bases and J gave up 0 bases, with 9 bases separating them. CDR3 in DNA: TGTGCCAGTAGATTGGACAGCTCCTATAATTCACCCCTCCACTTT. It is translated as CASRLDSSYNSPLHF.

This sequence joins TRBV7-8 and TRBJ2-7, with a possible D match to TRBD1 (6 bases). The CDR3 extends over 12 amino acids. Trimming removed 5 bases at V and 6 bases at J, with 11 bases between. CDR1 and CDR2 from the germline V gene are SGHVS and FQNEAQ. CDR3 coding DNA: TGTGCCAGCAGCCTTACAGGGTCCGAGCAGTACTTC. It translates to CASSLTGSEQYF.

The chain has TRBV5-1 and TRBJ1-2; 7 bases map to TRBD1. The V gene end was trimmed by 3 bases and the J gene end by 6 bases; junction bases not matched to a gene: 8. Germline V gene lookup returns CDR1 SGHRS and CDR2 YFSETQ. The CDR3 loop spans 14 amino acids. The chain's CDR3 is CASSSGTEIDGYTF. The CDR3 bases are TGCGCCAGCAGCTCCGGGACAGAGATCGATGGCTACACCTTC.

This sequence joins TRBV6-5 and TRBJ2-7, with 9 bases fitting TRBD1. V shed 6 bases, J shed 1 base, and the junction held 7 bases outside the gene matches. The CDR3 consists of 15 residues. CDR1 and CDR2 from the germline V gene are MNHEY and SVGAGI. This CDR3 reads CASRGETGGSYEQYF. CDR3 nucleotides: TGTGCCAGCAGGGGCGAGACAGGGGGTTCCTACGAGCAGTACTTC.

The chain recombines TRBV19 with TRBJ1-2, with D unclear. Germline V gene data show CDR1 as LNHDA and CDR2 as SQIVND (reference sequence). V gave up 5 bases and J gave up 2 bases, with 12 bases separating them. The CDR3 length is 14 residues. CDR3 bases: TGTGCCAGTAGTGGTAACACAGTGAACTATGGCTACACCTTC. Protein product: CASSGNTVNYGYTF.

DNA of the CDR3: TGTGCCAGCAGCTCGGGGGACCCCTCTGGAAACACCATATATTTT. This encodes CASSSGDPSGNTIYF. The rearrangement links TRBV5-7 to TRBJ1-3; the D gene is possibly TRBD1 (5 bases). TRBV5-7 is labeled an ORF, and its function is uncertain. CDR3 size: 15 residues. The germline V and J ends were trimmed by 3 bases and 0 bases, with 10 bases remaining between them.

V usage is TRBV4-1 and J usage is TRBJ1-1; D remains ambiguous. The CDR3 runs to 14 residues. Looked up from germline, CDR1 is MGHRA and CDR2 is YSYEKL. V was clipped by 1 base and J by 1 base, with 7 bases between them. The CDR3 DNA sequence: TGCGCCAGCAGCCAAGGTCACGGGAACACTGAAGCTTTCTTT. Translated, it gives CASSQGHGNTEAFF.

The chain links TRBV6-5 to TRBJ1-3; TRBD1 matches at 7 bases. The CDR3 is 14 residues long. The junction had 3 bases not matched to a gene; V was cut back by 7 bases and J by 0 bases. Germline assignment: CDR1 MNHEY and CDR2 SVGAGI. The CDR3: CASKRTGSGNTIYF. For the CDR3, the DNA is TGTGCCAGCAAAAGGACAGGCTCTGGAAACACCATATATTTT.

The genes are TRBV6-5 and TRBJ2-2; 9 bases fit TRBD1. The CDR3 is made up of 14 amino acids. Per germline, CDR1 MNHEY and CDR2 SVGAGI. J gave up 6 bases and V 6 bases, and 5 bases lay outside the gene matches. Written as DNA, the CDR3 is TGTGCCAGCAGCCGGGACAGGGTGGCCGGGGAGCTGTTTTTT. Amino acids: CASSRDRVAGELFF.

The chain combines TRBV6-5 with TRBJ2-7; TRBD1 matches at 9 bases. Unmatched junction bases numbered 6, after V lost 6 bases and J lost 6 bases. Germline V gene lookup returns CDR1 MNHEY and CDR2 SVGAGI. This CDR3 has 13 amino acids. The CDR3 sequence: CASRGTGIPEQYF. The CDR3 DNA follows: TGTGCCAGCAGGGGGACAGGGATCCCCGAGCAGTACTTC.

This clone was seen a few times. The gene calls are TRBV4-1 and TRBJ1-2; maybe TRBD1 (5 bases). The CDR3 spans 14 residues. The germline V and J ends were trimmed by 0 bases and 8 bases, with 13 bases remaining between them. Germline CDR1 and CDR2: MGHRA and YSYEKL. The CDR3 sequence: CASSQEAGIGGYTF. In nucleotides, the CDR3 is TGCGCCAGCAGCCAAGAGGCAGGGATTGGGGGCTACACCTTC.

This clone showed up just once. The chain links TRBV19 to TRBJ1-3; D unresolved. Trimming took 7 bases from V and 0 from J, leaving 13 bases between them. Germline lookup yields CDR1 LNHDA and CDR2 SQIVND (reference sequence). The CDR3 spans 15 residues. The CDR3 region has the DNA TGTGCCAGTAAGGAGATGGAGATCTCTGGAAACACCATATATTTT. This sequence encodes CASKEMEISGNTIYF.

The rearrangement uses TRBV5-4 and TRBJ1-2, with 8 bases identical to TRBD1. The CDR3 spans 14 residues. V shed 4 bases, J shed 4 bases, and the junction held 6 bases outside the gene matches. CDR1 and CDR2 from the germline V gene are SGHNT and YYREEE (reference sequence). This CDR3 is CASSGTGNLYGYTF. In DNA form, the CDR3 reads TGTGCCAGCAGCGGGACAGGCAATCTCTATGGCTACACCTTC.